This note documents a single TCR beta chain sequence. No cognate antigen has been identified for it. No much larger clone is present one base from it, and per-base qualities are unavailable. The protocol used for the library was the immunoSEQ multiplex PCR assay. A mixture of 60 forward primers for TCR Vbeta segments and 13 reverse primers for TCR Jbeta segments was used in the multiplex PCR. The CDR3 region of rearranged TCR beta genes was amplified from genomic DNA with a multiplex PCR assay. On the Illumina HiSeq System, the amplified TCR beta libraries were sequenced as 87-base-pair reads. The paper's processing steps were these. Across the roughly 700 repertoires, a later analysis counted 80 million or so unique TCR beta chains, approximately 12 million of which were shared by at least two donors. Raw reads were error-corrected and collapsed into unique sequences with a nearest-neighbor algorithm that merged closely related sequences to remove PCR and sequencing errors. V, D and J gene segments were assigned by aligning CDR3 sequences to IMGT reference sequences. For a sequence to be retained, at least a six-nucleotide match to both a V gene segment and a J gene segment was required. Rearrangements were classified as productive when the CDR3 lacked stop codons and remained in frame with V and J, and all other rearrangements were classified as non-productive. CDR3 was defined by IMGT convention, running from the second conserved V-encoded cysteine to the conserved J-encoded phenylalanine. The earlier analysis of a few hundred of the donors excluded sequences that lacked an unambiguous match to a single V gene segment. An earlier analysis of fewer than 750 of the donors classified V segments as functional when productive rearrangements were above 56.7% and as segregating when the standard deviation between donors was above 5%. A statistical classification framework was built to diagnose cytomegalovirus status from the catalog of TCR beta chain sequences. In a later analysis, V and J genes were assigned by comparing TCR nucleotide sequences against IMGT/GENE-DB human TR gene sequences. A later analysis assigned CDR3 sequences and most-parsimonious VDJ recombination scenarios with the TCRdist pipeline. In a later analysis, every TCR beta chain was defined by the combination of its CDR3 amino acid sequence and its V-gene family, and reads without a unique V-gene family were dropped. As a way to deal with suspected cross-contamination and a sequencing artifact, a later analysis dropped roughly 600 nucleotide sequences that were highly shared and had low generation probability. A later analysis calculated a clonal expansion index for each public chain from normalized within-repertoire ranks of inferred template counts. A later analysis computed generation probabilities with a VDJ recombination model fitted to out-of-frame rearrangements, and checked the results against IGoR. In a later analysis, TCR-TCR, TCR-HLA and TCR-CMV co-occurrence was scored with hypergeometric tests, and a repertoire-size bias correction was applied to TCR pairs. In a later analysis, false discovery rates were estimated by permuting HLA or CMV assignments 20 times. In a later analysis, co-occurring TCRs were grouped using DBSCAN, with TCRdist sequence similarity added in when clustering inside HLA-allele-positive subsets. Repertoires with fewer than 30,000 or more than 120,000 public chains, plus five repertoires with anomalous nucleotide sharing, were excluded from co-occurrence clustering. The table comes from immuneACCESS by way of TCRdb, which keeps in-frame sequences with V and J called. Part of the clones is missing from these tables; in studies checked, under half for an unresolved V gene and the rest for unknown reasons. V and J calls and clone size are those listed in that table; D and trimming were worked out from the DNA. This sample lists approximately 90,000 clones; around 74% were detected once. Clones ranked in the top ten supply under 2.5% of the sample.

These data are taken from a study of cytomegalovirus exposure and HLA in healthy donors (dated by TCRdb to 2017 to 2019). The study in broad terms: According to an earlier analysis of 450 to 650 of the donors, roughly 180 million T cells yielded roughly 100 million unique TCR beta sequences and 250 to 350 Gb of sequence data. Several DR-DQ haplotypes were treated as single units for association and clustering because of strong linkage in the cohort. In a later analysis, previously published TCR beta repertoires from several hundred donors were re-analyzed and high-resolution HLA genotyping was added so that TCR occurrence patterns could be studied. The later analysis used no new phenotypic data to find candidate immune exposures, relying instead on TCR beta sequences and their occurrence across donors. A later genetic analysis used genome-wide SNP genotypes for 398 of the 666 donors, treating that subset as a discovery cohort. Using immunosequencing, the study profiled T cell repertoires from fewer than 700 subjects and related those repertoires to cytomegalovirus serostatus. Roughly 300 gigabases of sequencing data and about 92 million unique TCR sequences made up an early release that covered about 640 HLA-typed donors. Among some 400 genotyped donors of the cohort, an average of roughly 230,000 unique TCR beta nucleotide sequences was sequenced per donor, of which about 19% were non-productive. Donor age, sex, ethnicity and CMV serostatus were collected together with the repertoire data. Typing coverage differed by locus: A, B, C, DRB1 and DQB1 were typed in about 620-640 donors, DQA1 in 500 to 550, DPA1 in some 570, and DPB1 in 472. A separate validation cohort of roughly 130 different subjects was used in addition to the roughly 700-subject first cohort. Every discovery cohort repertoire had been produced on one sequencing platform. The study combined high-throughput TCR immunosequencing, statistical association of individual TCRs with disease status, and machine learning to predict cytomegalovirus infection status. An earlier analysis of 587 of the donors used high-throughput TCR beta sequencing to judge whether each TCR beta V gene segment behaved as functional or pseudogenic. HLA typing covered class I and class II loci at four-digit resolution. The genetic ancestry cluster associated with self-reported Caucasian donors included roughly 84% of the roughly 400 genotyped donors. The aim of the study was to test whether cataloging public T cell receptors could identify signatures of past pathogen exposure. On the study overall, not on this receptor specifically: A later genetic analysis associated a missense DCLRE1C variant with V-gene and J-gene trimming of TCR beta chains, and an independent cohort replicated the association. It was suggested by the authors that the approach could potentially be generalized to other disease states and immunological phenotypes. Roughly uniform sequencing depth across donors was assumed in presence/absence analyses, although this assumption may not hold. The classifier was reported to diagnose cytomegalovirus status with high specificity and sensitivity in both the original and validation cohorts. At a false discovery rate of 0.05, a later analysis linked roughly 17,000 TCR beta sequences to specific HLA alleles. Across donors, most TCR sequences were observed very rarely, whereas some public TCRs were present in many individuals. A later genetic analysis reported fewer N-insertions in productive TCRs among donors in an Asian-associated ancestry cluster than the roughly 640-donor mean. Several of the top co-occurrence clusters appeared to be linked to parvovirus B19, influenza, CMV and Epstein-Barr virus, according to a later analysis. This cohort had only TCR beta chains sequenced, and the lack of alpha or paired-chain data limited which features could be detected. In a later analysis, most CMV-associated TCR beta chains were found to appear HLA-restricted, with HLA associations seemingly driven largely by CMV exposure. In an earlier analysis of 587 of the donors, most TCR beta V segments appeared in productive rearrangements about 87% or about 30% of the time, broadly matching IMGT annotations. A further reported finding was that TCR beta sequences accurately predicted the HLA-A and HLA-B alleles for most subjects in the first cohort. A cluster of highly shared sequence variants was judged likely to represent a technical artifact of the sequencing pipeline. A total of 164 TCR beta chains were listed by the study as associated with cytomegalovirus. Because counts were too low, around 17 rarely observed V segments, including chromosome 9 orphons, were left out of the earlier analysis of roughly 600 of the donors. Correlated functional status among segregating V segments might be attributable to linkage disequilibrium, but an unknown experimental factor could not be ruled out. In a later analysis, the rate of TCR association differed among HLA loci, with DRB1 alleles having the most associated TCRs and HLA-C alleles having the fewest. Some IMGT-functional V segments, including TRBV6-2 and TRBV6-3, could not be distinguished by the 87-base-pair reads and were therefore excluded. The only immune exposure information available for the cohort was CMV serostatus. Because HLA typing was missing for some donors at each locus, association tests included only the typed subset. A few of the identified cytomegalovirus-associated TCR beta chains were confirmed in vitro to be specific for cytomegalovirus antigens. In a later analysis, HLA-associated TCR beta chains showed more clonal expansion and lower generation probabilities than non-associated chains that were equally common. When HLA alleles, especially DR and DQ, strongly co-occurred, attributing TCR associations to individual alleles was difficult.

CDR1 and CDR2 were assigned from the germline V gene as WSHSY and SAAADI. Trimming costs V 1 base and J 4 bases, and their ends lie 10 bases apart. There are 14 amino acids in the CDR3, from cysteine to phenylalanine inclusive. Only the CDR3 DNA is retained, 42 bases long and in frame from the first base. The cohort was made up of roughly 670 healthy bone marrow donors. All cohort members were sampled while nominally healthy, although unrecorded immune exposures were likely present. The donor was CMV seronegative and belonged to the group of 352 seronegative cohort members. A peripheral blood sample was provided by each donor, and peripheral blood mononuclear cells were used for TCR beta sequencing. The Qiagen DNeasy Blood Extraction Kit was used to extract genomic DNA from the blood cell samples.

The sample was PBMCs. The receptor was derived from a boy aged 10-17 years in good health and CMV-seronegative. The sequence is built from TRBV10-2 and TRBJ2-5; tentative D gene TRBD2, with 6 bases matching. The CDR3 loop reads CASSELADVETQYF. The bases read TGCGCCAGCAGTGAGTTAGCGGATGTAGAGACCCAGTACTTC.